The 4 T cell receptor beta chains listed next were all sequenced from one sample in a study of blood T cell repertoires in COVID-19. The method was immunoSEQ multiplex PCR; TCRdb's version includes in-frame clones alone and lacks a portion of them. The sample contains over 70,000 clones, about three quarters of which appear only once. Sequencing was performed on peripheral blood. The receptors were gathered from a man in his 70s with acute or convalescent COVID-19.

The rearrangement links TRBV30 to TRBJ2-1; 13 nucleotides match TRBD2. The junction had 6 bases not matched to a gene; V was cut back by 2 bases and J by 5 bases. Per germline, CDR1 GTSNPN and CDR2 SVGIG (reference sequence). The CDR3 has 16 residues. The CDR3 DNA follows: TGTGCCTGGAGTTCCCCCGGGACTAGCGGGAACAATGAGCAGTTCTTC. Translating it yields CAWSSPGTSGNNEQFF.

This clone was picked up one time. The CDR3 here is CASSQGLLAGVGNEQFF. Written as DNA, the CDR3 is TGCGCCAGCAGCCAGGGCCTACTAGCGGGAGTGGGTAATGAGCAGTTCTTC. V and J are TRBV5-1 and TRBJ2-1; 11 nucleotides line up with TRBD2. The CDR3 extends over 17 amino acids. The V and J ends lost 4 bases and 7 bases, in that order; junction bases with no gene match: 13. Germline CDR1 reads SGHRS; CDR2 reads YFSETQ.

This chain joins TRBV3-1 (or the pseudogene TRBV3-2) and TRBJ2-1, with D perhaps matching TRBD2 (6 bases). CDR3 length equals 15 residues. V lost 0 bases and J 5 bases, leaving 11 bases between the germline ends. The germline CDR1 and CDR2 sequences are LGHDT and YNNKEL (reference sequence). The CDR3 is CASSQDTAGNNEQFF. The DNA for the CDR3 is TGTGCCAGCAGCCAAGATACGGCGGGGAACAATGAGCAGTTCTTC.

This chain joins TRBV10-3 and TRBJ1-2; D remains ambiguous. CDR3 length: 13 amino acids. Trimming removed 5 bases from V and 5 bases from J, with 12 bases in between. Germline V lookup: CDR1 ENHRY, CDR2 SYGVKD. The CDR3 bases are TGTGCCATCAGTACGGCAGCGGAATATGGCTACACCTTC. This gives the protein CAISTAAEYGYTF.